The 20 T cell receptor beta chains below all came from one sample that was sequenced in a study of molecular identifiers for immune sequencing clone quantification. TCRdb reanalysed the PCR reads using MiXCR and keeps one entry per CDR3 protein. The data contain roughly 630,000 distinct CDR3 sequences, 25% of them singletons. Input material: naive CD8+ T cells from blood, with Jurkat cell RNA spiked in. Indicated subset: FACS-sorted CD8+CD4-CCR7+CD45RA+ naive T cells. The receptors originated from a human donor in good health. Some libraries in this study had Jurkat cell RNA spiked in.

As to this clonotype: A clone one base away is much larger, so this may be a read error. CDR3 in amino acids: CASSQVLTGGEAQYF. In DNA, the CDR3 is TGCGCCAGCAGCCAAGTTTTGACAGGAGGAGAGGCCCAGTACTTC. This chain uses TRBV4-1 with TRBJ2-5, with D maybe TRBD1 (6 bases). This CDR3 is 15 amino acids long. In germline, CDR1 is MGHRA, CDR2 YSYEKL.

With regard to this clonotype: Being one base from a much bigger clone, this may be a read error. The J gene is TRBJ2-3, the V gene TRBV6-5; no reliable D call. The CDR3 is 14 residues long. With 8 bases removed from V and 2 bases from J, the gap between germline ends came to 14 bases. CDR1 is MNHEY, CDR2 SVGAGI, per germline. CDR3 sequence: CASGRYGPTDTQYF. DNA for the CDR3: TGTGCCAGCGGCCGATACGGACCCACAGATACGCAGTATTTT.

The V call is TRBV19, the J call TRBJ1-3; D is undetermined. The CDR3 runs to 15 residues. The V gene's germline CDR1 is LNHDA and CDR2 SQIVND (reference sequence). CDR3 sequence (DNA): TGTGCTACTCGGAGGGCAGATTTCTCTGGAAACACCATATATTTT. It codes for CATRRADFSGNTIYF.

This clonotype was seen just once. One junction end disagrees with the germline gene, perhaps due to a read error. This chain uses TRBV7-2 with TRBJ2-7; D gene unclear. The CDR3 totals 16 residues. CDR1 and CDR2 from the germline V gene are SGHTA and FQGNSA. The CDR3 protein is CATSPSGGALSYEQYF. CDR3 DNA: TGTGCCACCAGCCCCAGTGGTGGAGCGCTCTCCTACGAGCAGTACTTC. Full variable domain (rest looked up from reference TRBV7-2 and TRBJ2-7): GAGVSQSPSNKVTEKGKDVELRCDPISGHTALYWYRQSLGQGLEFLIYFQGNSAPDKSGLPSDRFSAERTGGSVSTLTIQRTQQEDSAVYLCATSPSGGALSYEQYFGPGTRLTVT.

This clonotype was counted between two and nine times. The chain uses TRBV2 and TRBJ2-7, with a tentative D call TRBD2 (5 bases). Trimming cost V 8 bases and J 1 base, with 9 bases left between them. CDR1 is SNHLY, CDR2 FYNNEI, per germline. The CDR3 is 12 residues long. The CDR3, as DNA: TGTGCCAGCGCGGAGGATTCCTACGAGCAGTACTTC. This translates into CASAEDSYEQYF.

This clonotype has just a few counts. The V call is TRBV12-3 or TRBV12-4, the J call TRBJ1-6; D gene ambiguous. The CDR3 consists of 17 residues. V was shortened by 1 base and J by 10 bases, with 20 bases between the two germline ends. The CDR3 reads CASSLEVLEGTGSPLHF. The CDR3 DNA reads TGTGCCAGCAGTTTAGAAGTGTTGGAGGGTACGGGATCACCCCTCCACTTT.

Note on this clonotype: A much more abundant neighbour one base away suggests this may be a read error. The chain recombines TRBV25-1 with TRBJ2-5; TRBD2 might be the D (5 bases). This CDR3 has 14 residues. V was pared by 6 bases and J by 9 bases, with 20 bases between. From germline, CDR1 is MGHDK and CDR2 SYGVNS. The CDR3 sequence is CASSHRVDGEPQYF. The DNA for the CDR3 is TGTGCCAGCAGCCACCGTGTGGACGGGGAGCCCCAGTACTTC.

About this clonotype: An end of the junction does not agree with germline; a read error may underlie this. In nucleotides, the CDR3 is TGTGCCAGCCGCTTGGGGGGGGCGGGGCAGCCCCCGCATTTT. It specifies CASRLGGAGQPPHF. This chain connects TRBV5-6 to TRBJ1-5, with a weak D call TRBD1 (6 bases). In germline, CDR1 is SGHDT, CDR2 YYEEEE. There are 14 residues in the CDR3.

The chain has TRBV30 and TRBJ2-1; perhaps TRBD2 as D (6 bases). V was clipped by 5 bases and J by 0 bases, with 14 bases between them. The CDR3 sequence is 15 residues long. The germline V gene has CDR1 GTSNPN and CDR2 SVGIG (reference sequence). The CDR3 loop reads CAWFRDLGSYNEQFF. Here the CDR3 DNA reads TGTGCCTGGTTCCGGGACTTAGGCTCCTACAATGAGCAGTTCTTC.

Points on this clonotype: A much larger clone differs from this one at a single base, so this may be a read error. The chain links TRBV7-8 to TRBJ2-5; D may correspond to TRBD1 or TRBD2 (6 bases each). Germline-derived CDR1 and CDR2 are SGHVS and FQNEAQ. Between the trimmed V and J ends, which lost 4 bases and 2 bases, there was a span of 17 bases. CDR3 length: 16 amino acids. DNA for the CDR3: TGTGCCAGCAGCTCAGTAGAAAGGGGGGCGCAAGAGACCCAGTACTTC. Translation gives CASSSVERGAQETQYF.

This clonotype occurred many times. The rearrangement uses TRBV5-5 and TRBJ2-5; D gene unclear. V lost 0 bases, J lost 1 base, and 10 bases lay in between. Germline CDR1 SGHKS, CDR2 YYEKEE (reference sequence). The CDR3 length is 15 residues. CDR3 nucleotides: TGTGCCAGCAGCTTGGTTAGGAGAGCCCAAGAGACCCAGTACTTC. This gives the protein CASSLVRRAQETQYF.

This clonotype was seen at least ten times. This sequence joins TRBV28 and TRBJ2-3; no firm D call. This CDR3 has 13 residues. The V and J ends lost 5 bases and 5 bases respectively, with 11 bases between them. Germline assignment: CDR1 MDHEN and CDR2 SYDVKM. DNA of the CDR3: TGTGCCAGCAGTCTCAGGTCGGGAGATACGCAGTATTTT. Protein sequence: CASSLRSGDTQYF.

The sample holds a few counts of this clonotype. The rearrangement links TRBV2 to TRBJ1-1, with D hard to call. The CDR3 loop spans 12 amino acids. V was trimmed by 4 bases and J by 7 bases, leaving 10 bases between them. Germline-derived CDR1 and CDR2 are SNHLY and FYNNEI. The CDR3 nucleotides read TGTGCCAGCAGTGTTGGGAACTTTGAAGCTTTCTTT. It is translated as CASSVGNFEAFF.

V gene TRBV21-1 combines with J gene TRBJ2-3; the table's D call, TRBD2, has no DNA check behind it. TRBV21-1 is annotated as a pseudogene. The CDR3 spans 18 residues. The CDR3, as DNA: TGTGCCAGCATTCCAACTAGTCTCCACTCATATAGCACAGATACGCAGTATTTT. The encoded protein is CASIPTSLHSYSTDTQYF.

This clonotype was observed a few times. This chain uses TRBV4-1 with TRBJ2-7, with D hard to call. Between the trimmed V and J ends, which lost 0 bases and 1 base, there was a span of 7 bases. This CDR3 spans 14 amino acids. The germline gives CDR1 MGHRA, CDR2 YSYEKL. The CDR3 region is CASSQDHSSYEQYF. CDR3 in DNA: TGCGCCAGCAGCCAAGATCACAGTTCCTACGAGCAGTACTTC.

Many counts were recorded for this clonotype. V usage is TRBV7-9 and J usage is TRBJ1-5; a possible D gene is TRBD1 (5 bases). The V gene lost 5 bases and the J gene lost 4 bases, with 15 bases spanning the gap. Germline CDR1 and CDR2: SEHNR and FQNEAQ (reference sequence). The CDR3 runs 15 residues. CDR3 DNA sequence: TGTGCCAGCAGCGCCAACCCAGGGTCAAATCAGCCCCAGCATTTT. This sequence encodes CASSANPGSNQPQHF.

As for this clonotype: Relative to the germline gene, one junction end is altered; a read error may explain this. This chain connects TRBV6-2 or TRBV6-3 to TRBJ2-5, with TRBD1 identical over 7 bases. Per germline, CDR1 MNHEY and CDR2 SVGEGT. The CDR3 totals 17 residues. The CDR3 nucleotides are TGTGCCAGCAGTGACTCGACAGGGTTGAGGGGGCAAGAGACCCAGTACTTC. As protein: CASSDSTGLRGQETQYF.

The chain is built from TRBV20-1 and TRBJ2-5; 7 bases agree with TRBD1. The germline V gene encodes CDR1 DFQATT and CDR2 SNEGSKA (reference sequence). The CDR3 has 14 residues. The trim removed 5 bases at V and 0 bases at J, leaving 6 bases unmatched. CDR3 region: CSAAGDSHQETQYF. In DNA form, the CDR3 reads TGCAGTGCTGCAGGGGACAGCCACCAAGAGACCCAGTACTTC.

As to this clonotype: This could be a read error, since a much larger clone is one nucleotide away. J is TRBJ2-7 and V is TRBV29-1, with 10 bases fitting TRBD1. Germline assignment: CDR1 SQVTM and CDR2 ANQGSEA. This CDR3 is 11 amino acids long. V lost 6 bases, J lost 9 bases, and 5 bases stayed unmatched. The CDR3 DNA is TGCAGCGTCCGGGACAGGGGTTGGCAGTACTTC. It codes for CSVRDRGWQYF.

This clonotype was picked up one time. The limits of the CDR3 on the DNA are not certain, so only TCRdb's listed CDR3 is given. The chain recombines TRBV5-3 with TRBJ1-2; TRBD1 reflects the table's D call only, with no check against the DNA. TRBV5-3 is an open reading frame whose function is uncertain. From its first to its last residue, the CDR3 has 15 amino acids. The CDR3 sequence: CASSLVGTGSWGYSF.